These 6 T cell receptor beta chains originate from one sample sequenced in a study of T cell repertoires in cytomegalovirus infection. Which antigens these TCRs recognize remains unknown. From the reads, TCRdb called clonotypes with MiXCR, one entry per CDR3 protein. The sample includes approximately 770,000 distinct CDR3 sequences, 25% to 30% of them seen just once. The starting material was cultured CD8+ T cells from PBMCs, obtained from culture after CMV antigen stimulation. The receptors here all came from a human donor in good health (CMV status not recorded). Some clones in this sample may be carry-over from other donors' samples.

This clonotype came up a few times. The CDR3 region has the DNA TGTGCCAGCAGATTGCTGCCGGGACTAGCGGGGGACTCGTCGTTCACAGATACGCAGTATTTT. Protein sequence: CASRLLPGLAGDSSFTDTQYF. The rearrangement links TRBV6-2 or TRBV6-3 to TRBJ2-3; 14 bases fit TRBD2. Germline CDR1 is MNHEY and CDR2 is SVGEGT. V shed 6 bases, J shed 2 bases, and the junction held 19 bases outside the gene matches. This CDR3 has 21 residues.

This chain connects TRBV7-9 to TRBJ2-2; D perhaps matches TRBD2 (6 bases). CDR1 is SEHNR and CDR2 is FQNEAQ in the germline V gene (reference sequence). Between the trimmed V and J ends, which lost 8 bases and 7 bases, there was a span of 17 bases. The CDR3 has 14 residues. CDR3 in amino acids: CASLYRGTDGELFF. The CDR3 DNA is TGTGCCAGCCTTTATCGGGGGACGGACGGGGAGCTGTTTTTT.

This clonotype was counted a few times. The CDR3 DNA sequence: TGTGCCAGCAGACGACTAGCCTACGGGGAGCTGTTTTTT. It codes for CASRRLAYGELFF. This chain uses TRBV6-5 with TRBJ2-2; the match to TRBD2 covers 7 bases. The length of the CDR3 is 13 residues. Germline V lookup: CDR1 MNHEY, CDR2 SVGAGI. Trimming removed 6 bases from V and 7 bases from J; junction bases left unmatched: 5.

This chain links TRBV5-5 with TRBJ2-5; the match to TRBD1 covers 9 bases. The CDR3 has 16 residues. V gave up 2 bases and J gave up 5 bases; unmatched junction bases: 10. Per the germline V gene, CDR1 is SGHKS and CDR2 is YYEKEE (reference sequence). The CDR3 region is CASSFPGQGILETQYF. The DNA for the CDR3 is TGTGCCAGCAGCTTTCCGGGACAGGGAATATTGGAGACCCAGTACTTC.

The rearrangement joins TRBV7-2 to TRBJ2-3; TRBD1 is a possible D gene (5 bases). Germline values: CDR1 SGHTA, CDR2 FQGNSA. The CDR3 is made up of 16 amino acids. The germline V and J ends were trimmed by 2 bases and 3 bases, with 15 bases remaining between them. The CDR3 is CASSLSSTVLTDTQYF. The CDR3 coding sequence is TGTGCCAGCAGCTTAAGTTCGACAGTCCTAACAGATACGCAGTATTTT.

The V and J genes are TRBV27 and TRBJ1-2; D gene ambiguous. The CDR3 runs to 16 residues. Trimming took 5 bases from V and 6 from J, leaving 22 bases between them. Germline-derived CDR1 and CDR2 are MNHEY and SMNVEV (reference sequence). CDR3 nucleotide sequence: TGTGCCAGCAGTCCACCCGCCCTGACTCACCCCGATGGCTACACCTTC. Its translation: CASSPPALTHPDGYTF.